This T cell receptor (beta chain) was observed in a study of T cell repertoires in cytomegalovirus infection. Study background: HLA-B-restricted CMV epitopes that are well studied were used alongside recently identified HLA-C-restricted ones.

In the case of this clonotype: The target antigen is unknown.

TCRdb used MiXCR to reprocess the reads, holding one entry per CDR3 protein. This table holds around 900,000 distinct CDR3 sequences, 30% to 40% found once. V lost 1 base and J 7 bases, leaving 13 bases between the germline ends. This CDR3 region has 14 residues. Germline V gene lookup returns CDR1 MNHNS and CDR2 SASEGT. V usage is TRBV6-1 and J usage is TRBJ1-2, with D possibly being TRBD1 (6 bases). The sample consisted of cultured CD8+ T cells from PBMCs, taken from culture after CMV antigen stimulation. This sequence originates from a human donor in good health (CMV status not recorded). Some clones in this sample may be carry-over from other donors' samples. CDR3 DNA sequence: TGTGCCAGCAGTGAAGTGAACAGGGTGGTTGGCTACACCTTC. Its protein product is CASSEVNRVVGYTF.